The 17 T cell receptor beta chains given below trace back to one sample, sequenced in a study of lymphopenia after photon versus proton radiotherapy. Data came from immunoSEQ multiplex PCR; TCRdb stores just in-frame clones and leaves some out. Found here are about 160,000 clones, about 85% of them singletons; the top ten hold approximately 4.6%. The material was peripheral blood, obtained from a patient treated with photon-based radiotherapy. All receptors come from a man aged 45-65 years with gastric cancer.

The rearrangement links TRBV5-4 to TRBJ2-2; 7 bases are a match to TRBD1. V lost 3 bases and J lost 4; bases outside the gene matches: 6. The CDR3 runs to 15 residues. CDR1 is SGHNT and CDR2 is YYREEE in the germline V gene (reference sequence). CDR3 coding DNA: TGTGCCAGCAGCTCTGGGACAGACCCCACCGGGGAGCTGTTTTTT. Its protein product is CASSSGTDPTGELFF. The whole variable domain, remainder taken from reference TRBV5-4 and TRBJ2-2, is ETGVTQSPTHLIKTRGQQVTLRCSSQSGHNTVSWYQQALGQGPQFIFQYYREEENGRGNFPPRFSGLQFPNYSSELNVNALELDDSALYLCASSSGTDPTGELFFGEGSRLTVL.

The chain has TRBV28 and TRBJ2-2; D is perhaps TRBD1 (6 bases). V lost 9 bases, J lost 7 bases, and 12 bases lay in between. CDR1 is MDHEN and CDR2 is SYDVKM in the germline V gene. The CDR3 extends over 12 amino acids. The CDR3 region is CASLGGVGELFF. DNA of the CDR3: TGTGCCAGTCTAGGGGGAGTCGGGGAGCTGTTTTTT.

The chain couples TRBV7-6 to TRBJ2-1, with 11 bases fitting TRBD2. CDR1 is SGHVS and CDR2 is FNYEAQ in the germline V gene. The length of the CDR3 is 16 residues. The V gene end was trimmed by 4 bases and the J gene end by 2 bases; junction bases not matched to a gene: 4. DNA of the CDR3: TGTGCCAGCAGCTCCATAGCGGGAGGGGCCTACAATGAGCAGTTCTTC. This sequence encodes CASSSIAGGAYNEQFF.

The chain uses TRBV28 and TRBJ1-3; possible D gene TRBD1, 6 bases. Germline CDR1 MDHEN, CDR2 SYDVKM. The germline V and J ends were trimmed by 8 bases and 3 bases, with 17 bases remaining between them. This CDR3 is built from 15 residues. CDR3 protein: CASHTGSHFGNTIYF. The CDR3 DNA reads TGTGCCAGCCACACAGGGTCCCATTTTGGAAACACCATATATTTT.

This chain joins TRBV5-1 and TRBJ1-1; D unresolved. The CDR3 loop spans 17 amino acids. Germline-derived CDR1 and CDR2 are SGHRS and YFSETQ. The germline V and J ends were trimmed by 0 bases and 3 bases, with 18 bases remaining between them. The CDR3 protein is CASSLGFPGDRDTEAFF. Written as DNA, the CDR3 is TGCGCCAGCAGCTTGGGCTTTCCGGGTGATAGGGACACTGAAGCTTTCTTT.

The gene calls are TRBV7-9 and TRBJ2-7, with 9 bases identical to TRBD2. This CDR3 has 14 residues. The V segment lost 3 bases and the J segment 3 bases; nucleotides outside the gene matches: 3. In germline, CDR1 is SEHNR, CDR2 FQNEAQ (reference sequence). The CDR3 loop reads CASSFPLAGYEQYF. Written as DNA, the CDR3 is TGTGCCAGCAGCTTCCCACTAGCGGGCTACGAGCAGTACTTC.

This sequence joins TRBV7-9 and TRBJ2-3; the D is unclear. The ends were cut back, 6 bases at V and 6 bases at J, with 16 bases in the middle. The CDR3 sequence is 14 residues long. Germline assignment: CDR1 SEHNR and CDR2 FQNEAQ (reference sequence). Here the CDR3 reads CASRRLLTGDTQYF. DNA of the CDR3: TGTGCCAGCAGACGCCTCTTGACCGGCGATACGCAGTATTTT.

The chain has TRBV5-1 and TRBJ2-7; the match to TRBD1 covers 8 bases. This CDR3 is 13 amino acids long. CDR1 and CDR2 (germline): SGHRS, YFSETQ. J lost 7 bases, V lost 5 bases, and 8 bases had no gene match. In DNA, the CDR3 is TGCGCCAGCAGGGACAGGGAGGTATATGAGCAGTACTTC. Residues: CASRDREVYEQYF. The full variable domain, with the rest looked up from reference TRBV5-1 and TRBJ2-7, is KAGVTQTPRYLIKTRGQQVTLSCSPISGHRSVSWYQQTPGQGLQFLFEYFSETQRNKGNFPGRFSGRQFSNSRSEMNVSTLELGDSALYLCASRDREVYEQYFGPGTRLTVT.

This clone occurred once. The CDR3 nucleotides read TGTGCCAGCTCCCTCCGGAACATTCAGTACTTC. Its translation: CASSLRNIQYF. V and J are TRBV28 and TRBJ2-4; D is undetermined. The V end was cut by 8 bases, the J end by 7 bases, with 9 bases between. From germline, CDR1 is MDHEN and CDR2 SYDVKM. This CDR3 has 11 residues.

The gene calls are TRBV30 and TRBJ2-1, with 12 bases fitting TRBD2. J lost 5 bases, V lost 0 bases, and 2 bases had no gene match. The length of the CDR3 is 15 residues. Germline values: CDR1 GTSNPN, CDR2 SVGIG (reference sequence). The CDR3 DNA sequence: TGTGCCTGGAGTGTCAGACTAGCGGGAGACAATGAGCAGTTCTTC. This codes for CAWSVRLAGDNEQFF.

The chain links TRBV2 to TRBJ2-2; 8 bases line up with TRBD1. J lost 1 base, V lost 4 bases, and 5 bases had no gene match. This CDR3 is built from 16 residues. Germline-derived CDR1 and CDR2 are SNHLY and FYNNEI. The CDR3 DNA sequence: TGTGCCAGCAGTGGATTAGGGACAGGGAACACCGGGGAGCTGTTTTTT. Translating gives CASSGLGTGNTGELFF.

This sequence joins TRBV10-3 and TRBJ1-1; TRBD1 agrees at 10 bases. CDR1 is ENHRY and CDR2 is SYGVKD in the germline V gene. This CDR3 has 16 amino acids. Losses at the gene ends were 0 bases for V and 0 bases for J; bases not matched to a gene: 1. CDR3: CAISESTGGVNTEAFF. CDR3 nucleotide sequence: TGTGCCATCAGTGAGTCGACAGGGGGCGTGAACACTGAAGCTTTCTTT.

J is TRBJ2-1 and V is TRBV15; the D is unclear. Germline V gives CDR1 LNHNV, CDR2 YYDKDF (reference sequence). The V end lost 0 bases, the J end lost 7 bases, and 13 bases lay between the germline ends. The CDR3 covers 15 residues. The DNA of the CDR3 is TGTGCCACCAGCAGAGATCGAGTTAACGAGAATGAGCAGTTCTTC. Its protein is CATSRDRVNENEQFF.

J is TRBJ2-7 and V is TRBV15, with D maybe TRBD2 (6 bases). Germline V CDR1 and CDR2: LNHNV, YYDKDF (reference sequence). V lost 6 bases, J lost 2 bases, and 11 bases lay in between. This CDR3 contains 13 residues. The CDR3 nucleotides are TGTGCCACCAGATCCTGGGAGGCCTACGAGCAGTACTTC. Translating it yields CATRSWEAYEQYF.

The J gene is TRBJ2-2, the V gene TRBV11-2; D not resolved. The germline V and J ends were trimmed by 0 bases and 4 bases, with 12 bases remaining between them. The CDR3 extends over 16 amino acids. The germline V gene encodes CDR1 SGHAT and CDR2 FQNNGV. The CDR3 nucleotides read TGTGCCAGCAGCTTAGACACAAGACTTGTCACCGGGGAGCTGTTTTTT. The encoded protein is CASSLDTRLVTGELFF.

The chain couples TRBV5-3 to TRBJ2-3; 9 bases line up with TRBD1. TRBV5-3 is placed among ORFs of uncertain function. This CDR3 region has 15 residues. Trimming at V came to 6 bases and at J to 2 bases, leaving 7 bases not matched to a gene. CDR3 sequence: CARNHGDRATDTQYF. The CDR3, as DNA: TGTGCCAGAAACCACGGGGACAGGGCCACAGATACGCAGTATTTT.

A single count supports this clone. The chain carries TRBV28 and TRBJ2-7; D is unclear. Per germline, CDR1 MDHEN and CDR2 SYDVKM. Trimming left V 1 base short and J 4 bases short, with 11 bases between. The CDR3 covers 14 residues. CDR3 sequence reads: CASSLFGSRYEQYF. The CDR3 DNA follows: TGTGCCAGCAGTTTATTTGGCAGTAGGTACGAGCAGTACTTC.